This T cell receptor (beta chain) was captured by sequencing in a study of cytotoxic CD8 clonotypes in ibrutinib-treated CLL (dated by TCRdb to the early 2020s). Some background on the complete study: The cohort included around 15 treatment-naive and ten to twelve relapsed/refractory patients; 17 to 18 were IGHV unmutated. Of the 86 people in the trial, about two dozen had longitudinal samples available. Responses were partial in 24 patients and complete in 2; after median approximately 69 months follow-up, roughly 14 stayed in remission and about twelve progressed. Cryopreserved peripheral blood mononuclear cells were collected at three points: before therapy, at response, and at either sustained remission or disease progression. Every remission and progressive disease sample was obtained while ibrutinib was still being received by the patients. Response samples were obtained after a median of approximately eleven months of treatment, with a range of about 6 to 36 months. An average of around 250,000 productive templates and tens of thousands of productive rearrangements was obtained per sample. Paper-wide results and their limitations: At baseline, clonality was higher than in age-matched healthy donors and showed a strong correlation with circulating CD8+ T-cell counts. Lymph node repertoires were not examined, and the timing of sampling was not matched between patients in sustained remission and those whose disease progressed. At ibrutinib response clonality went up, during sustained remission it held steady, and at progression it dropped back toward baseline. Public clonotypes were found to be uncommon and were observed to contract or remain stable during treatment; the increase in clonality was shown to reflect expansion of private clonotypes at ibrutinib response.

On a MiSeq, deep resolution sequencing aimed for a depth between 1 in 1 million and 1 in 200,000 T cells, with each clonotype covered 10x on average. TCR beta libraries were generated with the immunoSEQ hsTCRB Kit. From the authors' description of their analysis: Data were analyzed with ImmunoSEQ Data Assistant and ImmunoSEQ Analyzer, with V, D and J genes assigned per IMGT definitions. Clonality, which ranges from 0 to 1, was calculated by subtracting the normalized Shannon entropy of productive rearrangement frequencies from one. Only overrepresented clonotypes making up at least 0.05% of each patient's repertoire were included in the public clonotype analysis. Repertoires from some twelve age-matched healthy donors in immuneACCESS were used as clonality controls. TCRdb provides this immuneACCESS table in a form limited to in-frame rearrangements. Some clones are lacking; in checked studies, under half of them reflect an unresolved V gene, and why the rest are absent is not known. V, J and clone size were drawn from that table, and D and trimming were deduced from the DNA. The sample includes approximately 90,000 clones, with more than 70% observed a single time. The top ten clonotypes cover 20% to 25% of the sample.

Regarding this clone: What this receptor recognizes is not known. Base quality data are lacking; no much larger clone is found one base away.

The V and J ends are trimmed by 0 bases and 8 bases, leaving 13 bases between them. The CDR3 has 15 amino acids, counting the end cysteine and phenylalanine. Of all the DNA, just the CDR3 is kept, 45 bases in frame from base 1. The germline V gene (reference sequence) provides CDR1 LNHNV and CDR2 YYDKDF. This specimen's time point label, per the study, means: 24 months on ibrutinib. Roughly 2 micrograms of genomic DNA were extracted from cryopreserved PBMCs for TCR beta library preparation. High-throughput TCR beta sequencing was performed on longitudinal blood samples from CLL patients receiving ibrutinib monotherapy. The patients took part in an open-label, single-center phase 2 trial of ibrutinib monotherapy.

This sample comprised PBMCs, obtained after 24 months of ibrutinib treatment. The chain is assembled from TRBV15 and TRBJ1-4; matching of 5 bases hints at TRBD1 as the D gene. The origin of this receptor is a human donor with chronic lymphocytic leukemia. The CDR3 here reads CATSRENPGLEKLFF. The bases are TGTGCCACCAGCAGAGAAAACCCAGGGCTGGAAAAACTGTTTTTT.